This T cell receptor (beta chain) appears in the sequencing data of a study of technical replicates of blood from a few donors. The method was immunoSEQ multiplex PCR; TCRdb's version includes in-frame clones alone and lacks a portion of them. The sample contains around 80,000 clones, roughly 98% of which appear only once. CDR3 length: 14 amino acids. V was pared by 10 bases and J by 4 bases, with 11 bases of the junction left unmatched. Germline CDR1 is LNHDA and CDR2 is SQIVND (reference sequence). Source material: T cells isolated from PBMCs. The sequence came from a human donor in good health. The rearrangement joins TRBV19 to TRBJ1-2; 8 bases line up with TRBD1. This CDR3 reads CATQRQGIGYGYTF. The CDR3 DNA reads as TGTGCCACCCAACGACAGGGGATCGGCTATGGCTACACCTTC.